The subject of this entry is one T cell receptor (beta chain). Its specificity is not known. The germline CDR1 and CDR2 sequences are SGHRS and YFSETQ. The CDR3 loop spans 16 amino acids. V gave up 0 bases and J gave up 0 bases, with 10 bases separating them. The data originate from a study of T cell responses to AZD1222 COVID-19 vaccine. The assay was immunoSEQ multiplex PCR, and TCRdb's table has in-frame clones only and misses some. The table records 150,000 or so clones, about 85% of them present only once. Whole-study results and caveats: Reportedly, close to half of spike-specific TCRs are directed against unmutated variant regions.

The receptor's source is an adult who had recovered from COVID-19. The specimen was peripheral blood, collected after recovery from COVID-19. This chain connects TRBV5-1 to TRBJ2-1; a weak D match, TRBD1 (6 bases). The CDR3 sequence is CASSLAGGSSYNEQFF. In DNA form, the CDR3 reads TGCGCCAGCAGCTTGGCTGGGGGCAGCTCCTACAATGAGCAGTTCTTC.